These 18 T cell receptor beta chains originate from one sample sequenced in a study of cytomegalovirus exposure and HLA in healthy donors. Primers included in the PCR were 60 Vbeta and 13 Jbeta primers. Some clones are missing from TCRdb's copy, which holds only in-frame ones; the method was immunoSEQ multiplex PCR. This table lists tens of thousands of clones. Source material: PBMCs. The receptors stem from a man aged 45-60 years in good health and CMV-seropositive.

V is TRBV28 and J is TRBJ2-7; 7 nucleotides match TRBD1. Germline V gene sequence: CDR1 MDHEN, CDR2 SYDVKM. The CDR3 totals 12 residues. V shed 6 bases and J 7 bases; nucleotides not matched to a gene: 6. The chain's CDR3 is CASSRDREEQYF. The DNA of the CDR3 is TGTGCCAGCAGCCGAGACAGGGAAGAGCAGTACTTC.

The chain has TRBV7-8 and TRBJ1-2; maybe TRBD1 (6 bases). The CDR3 is made up of 15 amino acids. Germline CDR1 SGHVS, CDR2 FQNEAQ. V lost 5 bases, J lost 4 bases, and 17 bases lay in between. Here the CDR3 reads CASSPSGQKAYGYTF. In nucleotides, the CDR3 is TGTGCCAGCAGCCCCTCGGGACAAAAAGCCTATGGCTACACCTTC.

The chain employs TRBV5-1 and TRBJ1-5, with TRBD1 matching 11 bases. With 2 bases clipped from V and 6 bases from J, the junction kept 1 base outside the gene matches. The length of the CDR3 is 14 residues. Germline CDR1 SGHRS, CDR2 YFSETQ. In DNA form, the CDR3 reads TGCGCCAGCAGCTTAGGGACAGGGGGTCAGCCCCAGCATTTT. Translation gives CASSLGTGGQPQHF.

The V gene is TRBV2, the J gene TRBJ1-4; 9 bases align to TRBD1. The CDR3 consists of 15 residues. The V gene's germline CDR1 is SNHLY and CDR2 FYNNEI. The J segment lost 7 bases and the V segment lost 6 bases, leaving 9 bases of the junction unmatched. DNA for the CDR3: TGTGCCAGCAGCTCCACCGGGACAGGGAGTGAAAAACTGTTTTTT. Translating it yields CASSSTGTGSEKLFF.

The chain uses TRBV11-1 and TRBJ1-5, with D tentatively TRBD1 (5 bases). CDR1 and CDR2 (germline): SGHAT, FQDESV (reference sequence). Trimming took off 1 base at V and 0 bases at J, with 7 bases between the two ends. This CDR3 contains 15 residues. The CDR3 DNA reads TGTGCCAGCAGCTTAGGGAGGGGTAGCAATCAGCCCCAGCATTTT. It encodes CASSLGRGSNQPQHF.

The rearrangement uses TRBV2 and TRBJ2-5, with D uncertain. This CDR3 comprises 16 residues. V shed 3 bases and J shed 2 bases, with 16 bases lying between them. Per the germline V gene, CDR1 is SNHLY and CDR2 is FYNNEI. The CDR3 DNA is TGTGCCAGCAGTGAGTCCCGACTTAGTGCTCAAGAGACCCAGTACTTC. Translating it yields CASSESRLSAQETQYF.

V gene TRBV7-3 combines with J gene TRBJ1-1, with TRBD1 matching over 7 bases. The CDR3 is 13 amino acids. In germline, CDR1 is SGHTA, CDR2 FQGTGA. The trim removed 4 bases at V and 3 bases at J, leaving 2 bases unmatched. This chain's CDR3 is CASSYQGDTEAFF. Here the CDR3 DNA reads TGTGCCAGCAGCTATCAGGGGGACACTGAAGCTTTCTTT.

CDR3 sequence reads: CASSRDRGYEQYF. In DNA, the CDR3 is TGCGCCAGCAGCCGGGACAGGGGTTACGAGCAGTACTTC. The chain joins TRBV5-1 to TRBJ2-7, with 10 bases identical to TRBD1. V trimming: 4 bases; J trimming: 4 bases; junction bases outside the gene matches: 2. Germline loops: CDR1 SGHRS, CDR2 YFSETQ. This CDR3 has 13 residues. Filled out from reference TRBV5-1 and TRBJ2-7, the complete variable domain reads KAGVTQTPRYLIKTRGQQVTLSCSPISGHRSVSWYQQTPGQGLQFLFEYFSETQRNKGNFPGRFSGRQFSNSRSEMNVSTLELGDSALYLCASSRDRGYEQYFGPGTRLTVT.

The gene calls are TRBV2 and TRBJ1-1; D is unclear. V gave up 3 bases and J gave up 1 base, with 15 bases separating them. The length of the CDR3 is 16 residues. CDR1 is SNHLY, CDR2 FYNNEI, per germline. The CDR3 spells CASSDSDAGGNTEAFF. The CDR3 DNA is TGTGCCAGCAGTGACTCGGACGCAGGAGGGAACACTGAAGCTTTCTTT. The full variable domain, in which reference TRBV2 and TRBJ1-1 provide the parts outside the CDR3, is EPEVTQTPSHQVTQMGQEVILRCVPISNHLYFYWYRQILGQKVEFLVSFYNNEISEKSEIFDDQFSVERPDGSNFTLKIRSTKLEDSAMYFCASSDSDAGGNTEAFFGQGTRLTVV.

This chain uses TRBV6-5 with TRBJ1-5; 7 bases are a match to TRBD1. Germline V gene lookup returns CDR1 MNHEY and CDR2 SVGAGI. V lost 8 bases and J lost 0; bases outside the gene matches: 1. This CDR3 has 13 residues. The CDR3 DNA sequence: TGTGCCAGCGGGGACAGTAGCAATCAGCCCCAGCATTTT. Protein product: CASGDSSNQPQHF.

The V call is TRBV7-9, the J call TRBJ2-7, with TRBD1 identical over 7 bases. The CDR3 totals 14 residues. CDR1 is SEHNR and CDR2 is FQNEAQ in the germline V gene (reference sequence). After removal of 1 base from V and 1 base from J, the junction contained 1 base not matched to a gene. In DNA, the CDR3 is TGTGCCAGCAGCTTAGAGACAGGGTCCTACGAGCAGTACTTC. Translating it yields CASSLETGSYEQYF.

The J gene is TRBJ2-2, the V gene TRBV6-1; weak D call: TRBD2 (5 bases). The CDR3 loop spans 15 amino acids. Trimming took 2 bases from V and 4 from J, leaving 11 bases between them. CDR1 and CDR2 from the germline V gene are MNHNS and SASEGT. The CDR3 loop is CASSETGLSTGELFF. The CDR3 nucleotides read TGTGCCAGCAGTGAAACGGGGTTGAGCACCGGGGAGCTGTTTTTT.

The chain has TRBV4-2 and TRBJ2-1; TRBD2 might be the D (6 bases). CDR1 is LGHNA and CDR2 is YNFKEQ in the germline V gene. V was trimmed by 7 bases and J by 5 bases, leaving 12 bases between them. This CDR3 has 13 amino acids. This CDR3 is CASTGGSHNEQFF. CDR3 in DNA: TGTGCCAGCACCGGGGGTAGTCACAATGAGCAGTTCTTC.

This chain uses TRBV7-9 with TRBJ1-3; the D gene is possibly TRBD1 (5 bases). The CDR3 covers 14 residues. Germline-derived CDR1 and CDR2 are SEHNR and FQNEAQ (reference sequence). With 0 bases removed from V and 4 bases from J, the gap between germline ends came to 7 bases. CDR3 nucleotide sequence: TGTGCCAGCAGCTTAGCCGGACAAGGAAACACCATATATTTT. It yields the protein CASSLAGQGNTIYF.

The chain uses TRBV7-3 and TRBJ2-1; 7 bases agree with TRBD2. V shed 1 base and J 5 bases; nucleotides not matched to a gene: 5. Germline CDR1 and CDR2: SGHTA and FQGTGA. The CDR3 totals 15 residues. The DNA for the CDR3 is TGTGCCAGCAGCTTAAGTAGCGGGCTTAACAATGAGCAGTTCTTC. This gives the protein CASSLSSGLNNEQFF.

The chain has TRBV30 and TRBJ1-5, with 7 nucleotides matching TRBD1. J was trimmed by 4 bases and V by 4 bases; bases with no gene match: 4. The CDR3 covers 13 residues. Per germline, CDR1 GTSNPN and CDR2 SVGIG (reference sequence). DNA of the CDR3: TGTGCCTGGAACAGGGGCCCGAATCAGCCCCAGCATTTT. Its protein product is CAWNRGPNQPQHF.

The V gene is TRBV4-3, the J gene TRBJ2-7; 7 nucleotides line up with TRBD1. With V trimmed by 0 bases and J by 4 bases, 9 bases remained unmatched. Germline V gives CDR1 LGHNA, CDR2 YSLEER. There are 16 residues in the CDR3. The CDR3 region has the DNA TGCGCCAGCAGCCAAGATCACATAAGGGGGCCTTACGAGCAGTACTTC. It specifies CASSQDHIRGPYEQYF.

V and J are TRBV27 and TRBJ1-2; 7 bases are shared with TRBD1. The CDR3 totals 13 residues. Germline V gene sequence: CDR1 MNHEY, CDR2 SMNVEV (reference sequence). V trimming: 7 bases; J trimming: 5 bases; junction bases outside the gene matches: 7. The CDR3 loop reads CASTNRDSYGYTF. The CDR3 DNA is TGTGCCAGCACCAACCGGGACAGTTATGGCTACACCTTC.